This passage covers 10 T cell receptor beta chains from one sample sequenced in a study of cytomegalovirus exposure and HLA in healthy donors. Primers for the PCR totalled 60 Vbeta and 13 Jbeta. The table came from immunoSEQ multiplex PCR; TCRdb's copy has only in-frame clones and leaves some out. The table shows roughly 140,000 clones, with about three quarters occurring only once. The sequenced sample was PBMCs. The receptors shown here come from a human donor in good health.

Comment on this clone: Sequence at one end of the junction differs from germline and may be a read error. The chain couples TRBV11-1 to TRBJ2-7; D is perhaps TRBD2 (5 bases). Looked up from germline, CDR1 is SGHAT and CDR2 is FQDESV (reference sequence). There are 17 residues in the CDR3. Here the CDR3 reads CASSLALGDLAYYEQYF. For the CDR3, the DNA is TGTGCCAGCAGCCTAGCCCTGGGAGATTTAGCCTACTACGAGCAGTACTTC.

V usage is TRBV4-2 and J usage is TRBJ1-6; no reliable D call. This CDR3 spans 13 amino acids. V was pared by 1 base and J by 10 bases, with 8 bases between. Germline V gene sequence: CDR1 LGHNA, CDR2 YNFKEQ. CDR3 nucleotides: TGTGCCAGCAGCCAAGTTGACAACTCACCCCTCCACTTT. Protein: CASSQVDNSPLHF.

CDR3 sequence (DNA): TGCGCCAGCAGTTTGCAACCCGACAACAGGGGGCAGGCTTTCTTT. Amino acids: CASSLQPDNRGQAFF. The rearrangement uses TRBV5-1 and TRBJ1-1; 9 nucleotides agree with TRBD1. The CDR3 sequence is 15 residues long. With V trimmed by 5 bases and J by 11 bases, 16 bases remained unmatched. Germline assignment: CDR1 SGHRS and CDR2 YFSETQ.

The CDR3 is CAISEGVASAYEQYF. In nucleotides, the CDR3 is TGTGCCATCAGTGAGGGGGTAGCGAGCGCCTACGAGCAGTACTTC. The rearrangement links TRBV10-3 to TRBJ2-7; the D gene is possibly TRBD2 (5 bases). From germline, CDR1 is ENHRY and CDR2 SYGVKD. CDR3 size: 15 residues. The V gene lost 2 bases and the J gene lost 2 bases, with 13 bases spanning the gap.

The chain employs TRBV19 and TRBJ1-5; D call uncertain. This CDR3 is 16 amino acids long. V shed 5 bases and J shed 1 base, with 15 bases lying between them. Germline-derived CDR1 and CDR2 are LNHDA and SQIVND (reference sequence). The CDR3: CASSPGGGRSNQPQHF. In DNA, the CDR3 is TGTGCCAGTAGTCCCGGTGGAGGCAGAAGCAATCAGCCCCAGCATTTT. Based on the CDR3 plus reference TRBV19 and TRBJ1-5, the full variable domain is DGGITQSPKYLFRKEGQNVTLSCEQNLNHDAMYWYRQDPGQGLRLIYYSQIVNDFQKGDIAEGYSVSREKKESFPLTVTSAQKNPTAFYLCASSPGGGRSNQPQHFGDGTRLSIL.

This clone was seen a few times. The chain has TRBV29-1 and TRBJ2-5, with D unresolved. Trimming shortened V by 7 bases and J by 0 bases, and 15 bases separated the two germline ends. Germline assignment: CDR1 SQVTM and CDR2 ANQGSEA. This CDR3 has 14 amino acids. The CDR3 sequence: CSDLGGPYQETQYF. The CDR3 DNA follows: TGCAGCGATCTCGGTGGGCCGTACCAAGAGACCCAGTACTTC.

This rearrangement joins TRBV6-5 to TRBJ1-1; 8 nucleotides align to TRBD1. CDR1 is MNHEY and CDR2 is SVGAGI in the germline V gene. The V segment lost 6 bases and the J segment 7 bases; nucleotides outside the gene matches: 13. The CDR3 contains 15 residues. CDR3 nucleotide sequence: TGTGCCAGCAGCCCCCCCCAGGGGGCGCAGGGTGAAGCTTTCTTT. As protein: CASSPPQGAQGEAFF.

The J gene is TRBJ2-5, the V gene TRBV9; a weak D match, TRBD2 (7 bases). CDR1 is SGDLS, CDR2 YYNGEE, per germline. This CDR3 spans 14 amino acids. The V end lost 4 bases, the J end lost 5 bases, and 15 bases lay between the germline ends. The CDR3 DNA reads TGTGCCAGCAGCATAGGGGGGCGGGAGGAGACCCAGTACTTC. The encoded protein is CASSIGGREETQYF. The full variable domain, in which reference TRBV9 and TRBJ2-5 provide the parts outside the CDR3, is DSGVTQTPKHLITATGQRVTLRCSPRSGDLSVYWYQQSLDQGLQFLIQYYNGEERAKGNILERFSAQQFPDLHSELNLSSLELGDSALYFCASSIGGREETQYFGPGTRLLVL.

CDR3 in amino acids: CSVRAYGQLAKNIQYF. The CDR3 nucleotides are TGCAGCGTTCGGGCCTATGGACAGCTAGCCAAAAACATTCAGTACTTC. This chain joins TRBV29-1 and TRBJ2-4, with D perhaps matching TRBD1 (6 bases). The V and J ends lost 5 bases and 0 bases respectively, with 17 bases between them. Germline values: CDR1 SQVTM, CDR2 ANQGSEA. The CDR3 covers 16 residues.

This sequence joins TRBV10-3 and TRBJ2-1; 7 bases agree with TRBD1. This CDR3 is built from 16 residues. Germline CDR1 ENHRY, CDR2 SYGVKD. After removal of 0 bases from V and 9 bases from J, the junction contained 11 bases not matched to a gene. The CDR3 region has the DNA TGTGCCATCAGTGAGTCTATGACAGGGAAAAAAAGTGAGCAGTTCTTC. Residues: CAISESMTGKKSEQFF.